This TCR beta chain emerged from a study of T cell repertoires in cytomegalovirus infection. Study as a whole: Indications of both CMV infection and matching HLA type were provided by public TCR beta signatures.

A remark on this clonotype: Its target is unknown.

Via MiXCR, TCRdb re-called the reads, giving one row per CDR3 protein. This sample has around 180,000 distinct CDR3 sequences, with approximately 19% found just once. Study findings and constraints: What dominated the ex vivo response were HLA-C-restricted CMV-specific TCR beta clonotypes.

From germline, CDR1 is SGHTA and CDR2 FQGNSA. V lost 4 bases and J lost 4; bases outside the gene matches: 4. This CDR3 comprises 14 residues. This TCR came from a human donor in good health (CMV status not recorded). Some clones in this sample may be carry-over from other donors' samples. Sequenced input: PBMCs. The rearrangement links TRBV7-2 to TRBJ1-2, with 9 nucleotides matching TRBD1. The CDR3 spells CASSSQTGGYGYTF. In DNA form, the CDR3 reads TGTGCCAGCAGCTCCCAGACAGGGGGCTATGGCTACACCTTC.